The 11 T cell receptor beta chains below come from one sample, sequenced in a study of blood T cell repertoires in COVID-19. The assay was immunoSEQ multiplex PCR, and TCRdb's table has in-frame clones only and misses some. This table has around 90,000 clones, 70% to 90% appearing once. Source material: peripheral blood. The receptors shown here come from a woman aged 70-85 years with active or convalescent COVID-19.

The chain links TRBV9 to TRBJ1-5; 8 bases fit TRBD1. The CDR3 runs to 14 residues. Germline trimming cut 4 bases from V and 6 bases from J; bases unmatched to any gene: 6. From germline, CDR1 is SGDLS and CDR2 YYNGEE. CDR3 amino acids: CASSPGQGFQPQHF. The CDR3 DNA reads TGTGCCAGCAGCCCTGGACAGGGTTTTCAGCCCCAGCATTTT.

This rearrangement joins TRBV2 to TRBJ1-4; 8 bases map to TRBD1. The ends lost 6 bases at V and 3 bases at J; junction bases unmatched: 6. Germline-derived CDR1 and CDR2 are SNHLY and FYNNEI. The CDR3 has 15 amino acids. The DNA for the CDR3 is TGTGCCAGCAGATCAGGACAGGGATCTAATGAAAAACTGTTTTTT. Encoded protein: CASRSGQGSNEKLFF.

The gene calls are TRBV4-3 and TRBJ2-7; 10 positions agree with TRBD1. V lost 0 bases to trimming and J lost 5 bases; unmatched junction nucleotides: 7. Germline V gives CDR1 LGHNA, CDR2 YSLEER. CDR3 length equals 16 residues. Here the CDR3 reads CASSQDQGTGANEQYF. The CDR3 region has the DNA TGCGCCAGCAGCCAAGATCAAGGGACAGGGGCCAACGAGCAGTACTTC.

Concerning this clone: The identical CDR3 is also encoded by other nucleotide sequences in the sample. The genes are TRBV29-1 and TRBJ1-1, with 8 bases aligning to TRBD1. CDR3 length: 14 amino acids. The germline V gene has CDR1 SQVTM and CDR2 ANQGSEA. Unmatched junction bases numbered 8, after V lost 8 bases and J lost 0 bases. CDR3: CSSKQGGLNTEAFF. The CDR3 DNA reads as TGCAGCTCAAAACAGGGGGGTTTGAACACTGAAGCTTTCTTT.

The rearrangement joins TRBV18 to TRBJ2-1; possible D gene TRBD1, 6 bases. V was pared by 2 bases and J by 7 bases, with 18 bases between. The germline CDR1 and CDR2 sequences are KGHSH and LQKENI. The CDR3 is 16 amino acids. The CDR3 DNA sequence: TGTGCCAGCTCACCAGGGACACCCTCGATTCTGAATGAGCAGTTCTTC. Residues: CASSPGTPSILNEQFF.

The rearrangement joins TRBV18 to TRBJ2-1; TRBD2 aligns across 13 bases. Germline values: CDR1 KGHSH, CDR2 LQKENI. The CDR3 runs to 16 residues. Unmatched junction bases numbered 3, after V lost 3 bases and J lost 4 bases. The CDR3 nucleotides read TGTGCCAGCTCACCCGGGACTAGCGGGGTATACAATGAGCAGTTCTTC. Residues: CASSPGTSGVYNEQFF.

V gene TRBV29-1 combines with J gene TRBJ2-1; 10 bases map to TRBD2. In germline, CDR1 is SQVTM, CDR2 ANQGSEA. CDR3 length: 15 residues. Trimming at V came to 5 bases and at J to 9 bases, leaving 13 bases not matched to a gene. The CDR3 loop reads CSVRGASGGGGEQFF. The CDR3 bases are TGCAGCGTTCGTGGTGCTAGCGGGGGTGGTGGTGAGCAGTTCTTC.

The V call is TRBV28, the J call TRBJ1-2; TRBD1 is a possible D gene (6 bases). Germline CDR1 and CDR2: MDHEN and SYDVKM. CDR3 length: 14 residues. Trimming pared 4 bases from V and 8 bases from J, leaving 17 bases between. For the CDR3, the DNA is TGTGCCAGCAGTTCTACAGGGCACCGTCGAGGCTACACCTTC. It codes for CASSSTGHRRGYTF.

CDR3 nucleotide sequence: TGTGCCAGCAGTGTGGCCGATGCCTATAATTCACCCCTCCACTTT. It specifies CASSVADAYNSPLHF. J is TRBJ1-6 and V is TRBV2, with D uncertain. Looked up from germline, CDR1 is SNHLY and CDR2 is FYNNEI. The CDR3 consists of 15 residues. The germline V and J ends were trimmed by 4 bases and 2 bases, with 9 bases remaining between them. Full variable domain (missing parts from reference TRBV2 and TRBJ1-6): EPEVTQTPSHQVTQMGQEVILRCVPISNHLYFYWYRQILGQKVEFLVSFYNNEISEKSEIFDDQFSVERPDGSNFTLKIRSTKLEDSAMYFCASSVADAYNSPLHFGNGTRLTVT.

This chain joins TRBV25-1 and TRBJ1-4; D not certain. The CDR3 spans 10 residues. Germline CDR1 is MGHDK and CDR2 is SYGVNS. V was pared by 4 bases and J by 11 bases, with 5 bases between. DNA for the CDR3: TGTGCCAGCAGTGGGGCGAAACTGTTTTTT. Translated, it gives CASSGAKLFF.

The J gene is TRBJ2-3, the V gene TRBV5-8, with a possible D match to TRBD2 (5 bases). CDR3 length equals 14 residues. Between the trimmed V and J ends, which lost 1 base and 1 base, there was a span of 7 bases. Germline loops: CDR1 SGHTS, CDR2 YDEGEE. CDR3 DNA sequence: TGTGCCAGCAGCTTGAGGCGGGGCACAGATACGCAGTATTTT. This codes for CASSLRRGTDTQYF.